This TCR beta chain was identified during a study of neurological immune-mediated disorders. Findings of the study overall: None of the CDR3 amino acid sequences found in expanded clones was shared across subjects. This suggests that the TCR-beta repertoires were private in all groups. The highest TCR clonal expansion occurred in HTLV-1-associated myelopathy; multiple sclerosis fell below healthy controls.

The CDR3 is made up of 15 amino acids. With V trimmed by 3 bases and J by 6 bases, 7 bases remained unmatched. Germline CDR1 is SGHRS and CDR2 is YFSETQ. The time point: longitudinal time-point 3. By 5'RACE with 10-nucleotide random UMIs, the cDNA was made. TCRdb re-called the 5' RACE reads with MiXCR, one entry per CDR3 protein. Of fewer than 50,000 distinct CDR3 sequences listed, roughly 14% were seen once; the top ten hold approximately 10%. At least ten counts were recorded for this clonotype. The antigen remains unidentified. The sequence derives from a man younger than 45 in good health. The V call is TRBV5-1, the J call TRBJ2-2; TRBD1 matches at 8 bases. The specimen sequenced was PBMCs. The CDR3 reads CASSSTGQGSGELFF. Written as DNA, the CDR3 is TGCGCCAGCAGCTCGACTGGACAGGGCTCCGGGGAGCTGTTTTTT.